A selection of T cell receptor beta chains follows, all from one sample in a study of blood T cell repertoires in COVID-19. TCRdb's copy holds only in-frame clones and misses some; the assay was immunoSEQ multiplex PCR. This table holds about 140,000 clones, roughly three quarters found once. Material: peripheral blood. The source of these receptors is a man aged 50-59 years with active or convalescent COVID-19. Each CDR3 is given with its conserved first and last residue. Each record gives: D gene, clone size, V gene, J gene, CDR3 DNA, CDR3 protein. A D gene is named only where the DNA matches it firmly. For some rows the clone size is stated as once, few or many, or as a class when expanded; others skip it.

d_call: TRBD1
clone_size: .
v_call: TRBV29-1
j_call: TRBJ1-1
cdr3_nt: TGCAGCGCAGGGGGGGCGGGGTCTGAAGCTTTCTTT
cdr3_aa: CSAGGAGSEAFF

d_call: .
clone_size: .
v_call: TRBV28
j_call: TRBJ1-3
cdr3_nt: TGTGCCAGCAGGCCCAGGGGTTCAGGAAACACCATATATTTT
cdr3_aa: CASRPRGSGNTIYF

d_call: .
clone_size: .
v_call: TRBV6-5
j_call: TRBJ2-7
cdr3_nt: TGTGCCAGCAGCCGGCAGGGGACGGGCGAGCAGTACTTC
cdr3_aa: CASSRQGTGEQYF

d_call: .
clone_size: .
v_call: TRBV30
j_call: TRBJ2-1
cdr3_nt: TGTGCCTGGAGTGCCCGGGGTGAGCAGTTCTTC
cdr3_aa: CAWSARGEQFF

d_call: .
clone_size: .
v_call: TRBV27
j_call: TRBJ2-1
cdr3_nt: TGTGCCAGCAGCTCGGCGTTATCGGGCAATGAGCAGTTCTTC
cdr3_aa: CASSSALSGNEQFF

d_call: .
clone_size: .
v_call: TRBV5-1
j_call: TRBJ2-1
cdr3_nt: TGCGCCAGCAGCTTTGGGCTAGCCCACAATGAGCAGTTCTTC
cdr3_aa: CASSFGLAHNEQFF

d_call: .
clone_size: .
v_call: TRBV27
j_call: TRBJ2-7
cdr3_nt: TGTCCCCTTGCGTCGCCTTCCTACGAGCAGTACTTC
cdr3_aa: CPLASPSYEQYF

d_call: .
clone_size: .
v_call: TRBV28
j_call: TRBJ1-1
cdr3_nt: TGTGCCAGCAGTTTCCCGGGAATCGGTGAAGCTTTCTTT
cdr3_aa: CASSFPGIGEAFF

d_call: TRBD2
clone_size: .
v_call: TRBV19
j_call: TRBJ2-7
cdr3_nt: TGTGCCAGTAGCCGAGGGACTAGCATCTCCTACGAGCAGTACTTC
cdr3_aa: CASSRGTSISYEQYF

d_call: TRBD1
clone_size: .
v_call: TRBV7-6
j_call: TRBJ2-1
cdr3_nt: TGTGCCAGCAGCTCGGACAGGGGGGATTGGAATGAGCAGTTCTTC
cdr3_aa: CASSSDRGDWNEQFF

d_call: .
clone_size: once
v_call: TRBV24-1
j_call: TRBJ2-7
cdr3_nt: TGTGCCACCAGTGTGGGACACCTCTACGAGCAGTACTTC
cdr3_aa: CATSVGHLYEQYF

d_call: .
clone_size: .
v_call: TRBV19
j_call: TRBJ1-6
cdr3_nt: TGTGCCAGTAGTACCGACAGCTCCTATAATTCACCCCTCCACTTT
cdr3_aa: CASSTDSSYNSPLHF

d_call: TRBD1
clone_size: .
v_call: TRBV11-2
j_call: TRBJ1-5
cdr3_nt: TGTGCCAGCAGCTATGGGGTGACAGGGGATCAGCCCCAGCATTTT
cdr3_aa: CASSYGVTGDQPQHF

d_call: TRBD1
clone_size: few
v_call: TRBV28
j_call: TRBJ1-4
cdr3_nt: TGTGCCAGCAGCCCGGGACAGTGGAATGAAAAACTGTTTTTT
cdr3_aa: CASSPGQWNEKLFF

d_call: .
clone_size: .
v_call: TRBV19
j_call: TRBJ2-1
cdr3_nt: TGTGCCAGTAGTACAACTAGCTCTTCCTACAATGAGCAGTTCTTC
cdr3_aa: CASSTTSSSYNEQFF

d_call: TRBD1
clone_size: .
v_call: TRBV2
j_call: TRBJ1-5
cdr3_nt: TGTGCCAGCAGTGATCACAGGGGTAGTCAGCCCCAGCATTTT
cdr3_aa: CASSDHRGSQPQHF

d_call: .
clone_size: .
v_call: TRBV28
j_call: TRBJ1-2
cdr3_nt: TGTGCCAGCAGTTTAGTCGTTGATGGCTACACCTTC
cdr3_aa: CASSLVVDGYTF

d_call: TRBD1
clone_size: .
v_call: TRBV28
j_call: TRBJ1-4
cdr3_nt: TGTGCCAGCACCCTCAACCTCGGGACAGGGGATGAAAAACTGTTTTTT
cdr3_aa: CASTLNLGTGDEKLFF

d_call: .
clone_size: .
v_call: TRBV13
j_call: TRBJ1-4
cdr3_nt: TGTGCCAGCAGCTTAGGGACAGCAAATGAAAAACTGTTTTTT
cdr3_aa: CASSLGTANEKLFF

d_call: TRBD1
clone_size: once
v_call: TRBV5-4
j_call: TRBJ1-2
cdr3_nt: TGTGCCAGCACCAGACAGACAGGGAGCGGTGGCTACACCTTC
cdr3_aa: CASTRQTGSGGYTF

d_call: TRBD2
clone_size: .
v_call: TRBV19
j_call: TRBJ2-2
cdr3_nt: TGTGCCAGTAAAGTGATAGCGGGAAACACCGGGGAGCTGTTTTTT
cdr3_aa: CASKVIAGNTGELFF

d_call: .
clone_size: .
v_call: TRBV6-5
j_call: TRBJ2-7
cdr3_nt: TGTGCCAGCAGTTATCTTTGGGGGGGCCTCGCCTACGAGCAGTACTTC
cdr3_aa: CASSYLWGGLAYEQYF

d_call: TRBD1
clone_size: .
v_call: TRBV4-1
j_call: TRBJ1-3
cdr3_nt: TGCGCCAGCAGCGGGTGGGCAGGGGGTCAGGGTGGAAACACCATATATTTT
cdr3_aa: CASSGWAGGQGGNTIYF

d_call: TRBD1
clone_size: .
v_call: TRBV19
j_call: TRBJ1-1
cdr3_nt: TGTGCCAGTAGTCCGCTTAGTGACAGGGCCACTGAAGCTTTCTTT
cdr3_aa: CASSPLSDRATEAFF

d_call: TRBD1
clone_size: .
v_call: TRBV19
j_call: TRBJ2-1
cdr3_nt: TGTGCCAGTAGTATCCAGGGGGAGAGCTCCTACAATGAGCAGTTCTTC
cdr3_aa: CASSIQGESSYNEQFF

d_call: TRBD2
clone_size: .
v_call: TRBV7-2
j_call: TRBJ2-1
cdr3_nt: TGTGCCAGCAGCCGCCGGGCGGGAGGCGATGAGCAGTTCTTC
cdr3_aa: CASSRRAGGDEQFF

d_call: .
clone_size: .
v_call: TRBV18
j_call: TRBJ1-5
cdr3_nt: TGTGCCAGCTCGACAGTAGACAGCAATCAGCCCCAGCATTTT
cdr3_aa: CASSTVDSNQPQHF

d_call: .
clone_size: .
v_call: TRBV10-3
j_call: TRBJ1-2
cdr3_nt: TGTGCCATCAGTGAGCAGGGCGGCCATGGCTACACCTTC
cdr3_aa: CAISEQGGHGYTF

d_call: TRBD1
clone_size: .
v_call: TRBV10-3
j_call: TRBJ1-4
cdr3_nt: TGTGCCATCAGTGGGGGACAGGGGACTGAAAAACTGTTTTTT
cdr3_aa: CAISGGQGTEKLFF

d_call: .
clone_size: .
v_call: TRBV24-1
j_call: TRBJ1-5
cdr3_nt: TGTGCCACCAGTGATCGGTGGGGAGCTCAGCCCCAGCATTTT
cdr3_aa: CATSDRWGAQPQHF

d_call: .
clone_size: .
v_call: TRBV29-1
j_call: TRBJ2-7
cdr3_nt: TGCAGCGTGGGGAAAGGACAATTACCCTACGAGCAGTACTTC
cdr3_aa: CSVGKGQLPYEQYF

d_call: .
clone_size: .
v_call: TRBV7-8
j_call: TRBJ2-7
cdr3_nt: TGTGCCAGCAGCTTAGAATGGGGAACAGGGATGAACTTC
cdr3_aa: CASSLEWGTGMNF

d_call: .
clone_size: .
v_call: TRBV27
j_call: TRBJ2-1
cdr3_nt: TGTGCCAGCAGTGCACAAGAAGGAGTAGCCGAGCAGTTCTTC
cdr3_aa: CASSAQEGVAEQFF

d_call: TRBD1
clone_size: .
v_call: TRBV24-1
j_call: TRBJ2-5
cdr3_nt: TGTGCCACCAGTGATCCGGGACAGGGGTCATTACAAGAGACCCAGTACTTC
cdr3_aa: CATSDPGQGSLQETQYF

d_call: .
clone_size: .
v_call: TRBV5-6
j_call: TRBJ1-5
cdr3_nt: TGTGCCAGCAGCAACCGGGTCGCGGGGCAGCCCCAGCATTTT
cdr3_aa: CASSNRVAGQPQHF

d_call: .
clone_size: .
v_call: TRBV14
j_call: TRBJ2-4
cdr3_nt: TGTGCCAGCCCGAGTCGCGGGATATACATTCAGTACTTC
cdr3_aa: CASPSRGIYIQYF

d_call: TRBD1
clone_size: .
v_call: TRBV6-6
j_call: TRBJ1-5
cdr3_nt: TGTGCCAGCAGTTCCTGGACAGGTATGGGTCAGCCCCAGCATTTT
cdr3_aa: CASSSWTGMGQPQHF

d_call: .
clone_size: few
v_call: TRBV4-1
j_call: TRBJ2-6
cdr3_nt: TGCGCCAGCAGCCAACAGATCCCGGCCTACAGCCGTTCTGGGGCCAACGTCCTGACTTTC
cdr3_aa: CASSQQIPAYSRSGANVLTF

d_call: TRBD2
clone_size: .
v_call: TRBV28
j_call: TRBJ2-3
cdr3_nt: TGTGCCAGTCGGGAAAAAGCGGGAGTTACAGATACGCAGTATTTT
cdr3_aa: CASREKAGVTDTQYF

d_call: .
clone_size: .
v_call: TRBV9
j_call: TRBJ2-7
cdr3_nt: TGTGCCAGCAGCCCCCGGAGCTCCTACGAGCAGTACTTC
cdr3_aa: CASSPRSSYEQYF

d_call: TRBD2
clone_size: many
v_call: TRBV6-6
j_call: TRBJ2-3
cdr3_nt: TGTGCCAGCAGTTCCCTAGCGGCAGATACGCAGTATTTT
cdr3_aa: CASSSLAADTQYF

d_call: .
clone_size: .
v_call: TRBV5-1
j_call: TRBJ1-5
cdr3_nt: TGCGCCAGCAGCTTGGGGAGTAGCAATCAGCCCCAGCATTTT
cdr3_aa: CASSLGSSNQPQHF

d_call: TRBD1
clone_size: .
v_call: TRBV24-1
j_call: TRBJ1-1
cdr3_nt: TGTGCCACCAGTGATTTAGGGGGCAGGGAAGCTTTCTTT
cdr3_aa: CATSDLGGREAFF

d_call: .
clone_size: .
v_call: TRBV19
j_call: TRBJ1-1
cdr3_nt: TGTGCCAGTAGTATGACAGTGAACACTGAAGCTTTCTTT
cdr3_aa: CASSMTVNTEAFF

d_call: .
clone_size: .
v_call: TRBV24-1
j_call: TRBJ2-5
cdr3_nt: TGTGCCACCAGTGATAATTCCATTGAGACCCAGTACTTC
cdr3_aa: CATSDNSIETQYF

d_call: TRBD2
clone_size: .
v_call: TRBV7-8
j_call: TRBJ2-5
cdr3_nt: TGTGCCAGCAGCTTTGGACTAGCGGGAGGGCCGGGGGAGGCCCAGTACTTC
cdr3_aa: CASSFGLAGGPGEAQYF

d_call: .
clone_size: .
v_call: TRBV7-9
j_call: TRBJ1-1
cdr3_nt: TGTGCCAGCAGCCCTTTCGGTACTGAAGCTTTCTTT
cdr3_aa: CASSPFGTEAFF

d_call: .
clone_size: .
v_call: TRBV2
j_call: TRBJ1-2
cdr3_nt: TGTGCCAGCAGTGGGACAGCCGATGGCTACACCTTC
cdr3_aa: CASSGTADGYTF

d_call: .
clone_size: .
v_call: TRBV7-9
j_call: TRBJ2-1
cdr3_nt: TGTGCCAGCACCGCGCGGTCCAGCTCCTACAATGAGCAGTTCTTC
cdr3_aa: CASTARSSSYNEQFF

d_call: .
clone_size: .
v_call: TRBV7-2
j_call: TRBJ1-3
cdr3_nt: TGTGCCAGCAGCCCCGGAGGGTCTGGAAACACCATATATTTT
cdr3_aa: CASSPGGSGNTIYF

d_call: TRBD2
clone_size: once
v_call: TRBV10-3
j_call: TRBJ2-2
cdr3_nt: TGTGCCATCAGTCGACTAGCGGGGAAGGGGACCGGGGAGCTGTTTTTT
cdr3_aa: CAISRLAGKGTGELFF

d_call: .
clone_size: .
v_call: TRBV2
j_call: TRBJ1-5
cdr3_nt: TGTGCCAGCAGGAGGTCCGTTATAAGCAATCAGCCCCAGCATTTT
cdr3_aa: CASRRSVISNQPQHF

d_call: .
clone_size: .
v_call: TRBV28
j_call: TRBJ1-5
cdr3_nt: TGTGCCAGCAGATACCCAGGGGCTCGGCCCCAGCATTTT
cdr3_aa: CASRYPGARPQHF

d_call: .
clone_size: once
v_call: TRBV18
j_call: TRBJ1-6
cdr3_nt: TGTGCCAGCTCACCCTCGCAGGCCTTTACGGATTCACCCCTCCACTTT
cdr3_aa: CASSPSQAFTDSPLHF

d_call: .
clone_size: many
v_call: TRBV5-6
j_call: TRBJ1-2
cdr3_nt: TGTGCCAGCAGCTTGGAAGACAGACGGGGCTACACCTTC
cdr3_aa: CASSLEDRRGYTF

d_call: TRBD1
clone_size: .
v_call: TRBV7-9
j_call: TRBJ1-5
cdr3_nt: TGTGCCAGCAGCCACACAGGGGACAACGCTCAGCCCCAGCATTTT
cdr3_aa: CASSHTGDNAQPQHF

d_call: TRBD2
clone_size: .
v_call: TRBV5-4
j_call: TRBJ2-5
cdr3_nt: TGTGCCAGCAGCCGATCCGGGGGGGGCCTACAAGAGACCCAGTACTTC
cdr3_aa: CASSRSGGGLQETQYF